These 14 T cell receptor beta chains were all obtained from the same sample, sequenced in a study of graft-versus-host responses after intestinal transplantation. Sequencing was performed with immunoSEQ multiplex PCR; in TCRdb, only in-frame clones are kept and a portion is missing. Of approximately 12,000 clones detected, approximately 93% appear once; the ten largest clones hold 20% to 25%. This specimen consisted of PBMCs, obtained around 110 days after intestinal transplant. The receptors stem from a human patient who received an intestinal transplant, so some T cells may come from the graft donor.

This sequence joins TRBV6-1 and TRBJ2-4; D is ambiguous. This CDR3 has 15 residues. Trimming cost V 3 bases and J 0 bases, with 9 bases left between them. Germline V gives CDR1 MNHNS, CDR2 SASEGT. CDR3 in amino acids: CASSEGRVAKNIQYF. CDR3 in DNA: TGTGCCAGCAGTGAGGGCCGAGTAGCCAAAAACATTCAGTACTTC.

The V call is TRBV19, the J call TRBJ2-3; TRBD1 might be the D (6 bases). V was shortened by 1 base and J by 4 bases, with 21 bases between the two germline ends. This CDR3 is 18 amino acids long. From germline, CDR1 is LNHDA and CDR2 SQIVND (reference sequence). The CDR3 bases are TGTGCCAGTAGTATAGGTCTATCACAGGGTGTTAGCGCAGATACGCAGTATTTT. Amino acid sequence: CASSIGLSQGVSADTQYF.

Here the CDR3 reads CASSLNGMYEQYF. As DNA, the CDR3 is TGTGCCAGCAGCTTGAACGGAATGTACGAGCAGTACTTC. The rearrangement joins TRBV5-4 to TRBJ2-7; D call uncertain. Looked up from germline, CDR1 is SGHNT and CDR2 is YYREEE (reference sequence). This CDR3 has 13 amino acids. Trimming pared 1 base from V and 4 bases from J, leaving 9 bases between.

This clone was seen just once. The V and J genes are TRBV2 and TRBJ2-3; 8 nucleotides align to TRBD1. In germline, CDR1 is SNHLY, CDR2 FYNNEI. V trimming: 3 bases; J trimming: 2 bases; junction bases outside the gene matches: 4. The CDR3 has 15 residues. The CDR3, as DNA: TGTGCCAGCAGTGACACGACAGGGGTCACAGATACGCAGTATTTT. Encoded protein: CASSDTTGVTDTQYF.

V usage is TRBV6-5 and J usage is TRBJ2-5; D gene uncertain. The V end lost 5 bases, the J end lost 3 bases, and 10 bases lay between the germline ends. Per germline, CDR1 MNHEY and CDR2 SVGAGI. This CDR3 is built from 13 residues. The CDR3, as DNA: TGTGCCAGCAGTGGGTCGATGGAAGAGACCCAGTACTTC. This gives the protein CASSGSMEETQYF.

V and J are TRBV7-9 and TRBJ1-3; TRBD1 agrees at 7 bases. This CDR3 spans 16 amino acids. Germline V gene data show CDR1 as SEHNR and CDR2 as FQNEAQ (reference sequence). V was pared by 7 bases and J by 0 bases, with 9 bases of the junction left unmatched. As DNA, the CDR3 is TGTGCCAGCACCTCCGGGACAGTCCTCTCTGGAAACACCATATATTTT. This codes for CASTSGTVLSGNTIYF.

This chain joins TRBV6-6 and TRBJ2-5; D gene unclear. Per the germline V gene, CDR1 is MNHNY and CDR2 is SVGAGI (reference sequence). V gave up 8 bases and J gave up 5 bases, with 15 bases separating them. CDR3 length: 13 amino acids. The CDR3 protein is CASGSTRAETQYF. DNA of the CDR3: TGTGCCAGCGGTTCTACCCGGGCGGAGACCCAGTACTTC.

Written as DNA, the CDR3 is TGCGCCAGCAGTGGACAGGATAAGGACATATGGTACTTC. Protein: CASSGQDKDIWYF. The chain links TRBV10-2 to TRBJ2-7; TRBD1 is a possible D gene (6 bases). Germline V gene data show CDR1 as WSHSY and CDR2 as SAAADI. The CDR3 runs 13 residues. Trimming took off 4 bases at V and 12 bases at J, with 19 bases between the two ends.

The chain carries TRBV27 and TRBJ2-1; TRBD1 aligns across 8 bases. Germline assignment: CDR1 MNHEY and CDR2 SMNVEV (reference sequence). The CDR3 is made up of 15 amino acids. The ends lost 5 bases at V and 2 bases at J; junction bases unmatched: 5. For the CDR3, the DNA is TGTGCCAGCAGTCGGACAGGGTCAGCCTACAATGAGCAGTTCTTC. This encodes CASSRTGSAYNEQFF.

The chain has TRBV27 and TRBJ2-1; D is unclear. V lost 1 base and J lost 6, with 10 bases in between. Germline values: CDR1 MNHEY, CDR2 SMNVEV (reference sequence). The CDR3 contains 14 residues. For the CDR3, the DNA is TGTGCCAGCAGTTTATATGACTCCACCAATGAGCAGTTCTTC. It translates to CASSLYDSTNEQFF.

The chain couples TRBV5-1 to TRBJ2-2; 11 bases fit TRBD2. In germline, CDR1 is SGHRS, CDR2 YFSETQ. The J segment lost 0 bases and the V segment lost 4 bases, leaving 11 bases of the junction unmatched. This CDR3 is built from 19 residues. CDR3: CASSPVLLAGGTNTGELFF. In DNA, the CDR3 is TGCGCCAGCAGCCCGGTGCTTCTAGCGGGAGGAACGAACACCGGGGAGCTGTTTTTT.

This sequence joins TRBV4-2 and TRBJ1-4; 7 positions agree with TRBD1. CDR3 length equals 16 residues. Per the germline V gene, CDR1 is LGHNA and CDR2 is YNFKEQ. J gave up 4 bases and V 5 bases, and 10 bases lay outside the gene matches. CDR3 loop: CASSSGLQGINEKLFF. The DNA for the CDR3 is TGTGCCAGCAGCTCGGGATTACAGGGGATTAATGAAAAACTGTTTTTT.

The rearrangement joins TRBV11-3 to TRBJ2-2, with TRBD1 matching 7 bases. This CDR3 has 14 residues. CDR1 and CDR2 from the germline V gene are SGHNT and YENEEA. V dropped 4 bases and J dropped 1; count of bases not matched to a gene: 0. The CDR3 sequence is CASSYRGNTGELFF. The DNA for the CDR3 is TGTGCCAGCAGCTACAGGGGGAACACCGGGGAGCTGTTTTTT.

The chain links TRBV29-1 to TRBJ2-1; weak D call: TRBD1 (5 bases). The CDR3 totals 14 residues. Germline CDR1 and CDR2: SQVTM and ANQGSEA. Trimming pared 6 bases from V and 0 bases from J, leaving 12 bases between. The DNA for the CDR3 is TGCAGCGTAGGTCGACAGAGCTCCTACAATGAGCAGTTCTTC. Protein: CSVGRQSSYNEQFF.